This note documents a single TCR beta chain sequence. A J-beta primer mix and a sample-barcoded 5' primer were used in a second PCR of about 6 to 12 cycles. Individual samples furnished no less than 2.5 million CDR3-containing paired-end reads apiece. MiXCR, applied by TCRdb to the 5' RACE reads, yields one record per CDR3 protein. The sample gives fewer than 700,000 distinct CDR3 sequences, about 45% of which show up once; around 23% is in the top ten. The data are from a study of blood T cells in healthy people across ages. The TCR originated in a man older than 75 in good health. Sequenced material: blood.

DNA of the CDR3: TGTGCCAGCAGCGTAGATCAGACAGGGTACCACGAGCAGTACTTC. Amino acids: CASSVDQTGYHEQYF. This rearrangement joins TRBV9 to TRBJ2-7; 7 bases line up with TRBD1. The CDR3 sequence is 15 residues long. V trimming: 0 bases; J trimming: 5 bases; junction bases outside the gene matches: 8. Germline V gene lookup returns CDR1 SGDLS and CDR2 YYNGEE.